The T cell receptor beta chain described here comes from a study of cytomegalovirus exposure and HLA in healthy donors. Study results and caveats: While the bulk of TCR sequences proved rare, some public TCRs turned up in many donors. A later analysis, which compared TCR beta chains of equal frequency, found the HLA-associated ones more clonally expanded. Only CMV serostatus was available as immune exposure information.

It was with 60 Vbeta and 13 Jbeta primers that the PCR ran. Clones were read by immunoSEQ multiplex PCR, and TCRdb kept only the in-frame ones, dropping some. This listing includes 150,000 to 250,000 clones. A note on this clone: Its matching antigen is unknown.

This clonotype originated in a boy younger than 18 in good health and CMV-seronegative. What was sequenced was PBMCs.

The CDR3 loop reads CASSPQGLQGGTEAFF. The CDR3 DNA reads as TGTGCCAGCTCACCTCAGGGGCTGCAGGGCGGCACTGAAGCTTTCTTT. This chain connects TRBV18 to TRBJ1-1, with D perhaps TRBD1 (6 bases). The CDR3 covers 16 residues. Germline V gene sequence: CDR1 KGHSH, CDR2 LQKENI. Deletions cut 3 bases from V and 4 bases from J, with 18 bases between.